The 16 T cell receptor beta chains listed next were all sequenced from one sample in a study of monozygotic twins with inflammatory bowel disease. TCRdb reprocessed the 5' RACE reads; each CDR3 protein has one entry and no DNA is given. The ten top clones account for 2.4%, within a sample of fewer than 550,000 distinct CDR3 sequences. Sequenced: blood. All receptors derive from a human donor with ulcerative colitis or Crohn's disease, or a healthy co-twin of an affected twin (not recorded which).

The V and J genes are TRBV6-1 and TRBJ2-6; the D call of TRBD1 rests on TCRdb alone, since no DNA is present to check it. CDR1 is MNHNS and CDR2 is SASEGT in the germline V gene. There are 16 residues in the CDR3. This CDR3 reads CASSSGAASGANVLTF.

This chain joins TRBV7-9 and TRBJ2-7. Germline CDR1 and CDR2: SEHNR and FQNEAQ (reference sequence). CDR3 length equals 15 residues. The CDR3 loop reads CASSFSSWSSYEQYF. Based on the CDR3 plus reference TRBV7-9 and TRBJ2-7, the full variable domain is DTGVSQNPRHKITKRGQNVTFRCDPISEHNRLYWYRQTLGQGPEFLTYFQNEAQLEKSRLLSDRFSAERPKGSFSTLEIQRTEQGDSAMYLCASSFSSWSSYEQYFGPGTRLTVT.

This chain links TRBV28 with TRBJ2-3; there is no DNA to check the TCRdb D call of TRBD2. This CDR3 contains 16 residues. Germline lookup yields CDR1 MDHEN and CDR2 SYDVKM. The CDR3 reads CASRRTSAPSTDTQYF. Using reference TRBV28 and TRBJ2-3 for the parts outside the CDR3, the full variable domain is DVKVTQSSRYLVKRTGEKVFLECVQDMDHENMFWYRQDPGLGLRLIYFSYDVKMKEKGDIPEGYSVSREKKERFSLILESASTNQTSMYLCASRRTSAPSTDTQYFGPGTRLTVL.

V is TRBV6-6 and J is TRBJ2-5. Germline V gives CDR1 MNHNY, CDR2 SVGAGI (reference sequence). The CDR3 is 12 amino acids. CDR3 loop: CASNRGQETQYF.

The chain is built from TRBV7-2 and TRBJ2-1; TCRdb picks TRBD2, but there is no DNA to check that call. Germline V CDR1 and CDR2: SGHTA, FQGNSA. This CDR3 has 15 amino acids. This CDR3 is CASSLGGGMGNEQFF.

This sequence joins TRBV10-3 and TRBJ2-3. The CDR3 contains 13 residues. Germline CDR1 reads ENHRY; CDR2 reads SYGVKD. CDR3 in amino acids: CAISEPLQDTQYF.

CDR3 region: CSVPGTGLGETQYF. V is TRBV29-1 and J is TRBJ2-5; the D gene TCRdb calls, TRBD1, cannot be checked with no DNA. Germline V gene data show CDR1 as SQVTM and CDR2 as ANQGSEA. This CDR3 comprises 14 residues.

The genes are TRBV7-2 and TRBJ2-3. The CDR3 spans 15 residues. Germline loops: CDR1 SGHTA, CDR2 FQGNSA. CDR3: CASSLPTSGTDTQYF. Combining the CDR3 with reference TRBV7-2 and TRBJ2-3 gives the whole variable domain GAGVSQSPSNKVTEKGKDVELRCDPISGHTALYWYRQSLGQGLEFLIYFQGNSAPDKSGLPSDRFSAERTGGSVSTLTIQRTQQEDSAVYLCASSLPTSGTDTQYFGPGTRLTVL.

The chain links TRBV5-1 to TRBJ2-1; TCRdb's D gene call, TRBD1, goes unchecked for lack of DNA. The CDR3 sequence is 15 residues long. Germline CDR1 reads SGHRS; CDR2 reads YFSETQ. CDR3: CASSLGGGQTNEQFF.

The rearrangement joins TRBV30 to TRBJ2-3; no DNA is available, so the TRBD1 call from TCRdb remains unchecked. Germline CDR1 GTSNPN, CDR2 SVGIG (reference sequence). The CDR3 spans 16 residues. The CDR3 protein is CAWTRPGQGGTDTQYF.

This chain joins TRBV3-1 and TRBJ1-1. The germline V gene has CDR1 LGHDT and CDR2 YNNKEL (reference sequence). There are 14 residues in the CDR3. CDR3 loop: CASSQENLNTEAFF.

The CDR3 here is CASSYSREPGAYEQYF. The chain employs TRBV6-5 and TRBJ2-7; TCRdb's D call of TRBD1 is untestable without DNA. This CDR3 contains 16 residues. Per germline, CDR1 MNHEY and CDR2 SVGAGI.

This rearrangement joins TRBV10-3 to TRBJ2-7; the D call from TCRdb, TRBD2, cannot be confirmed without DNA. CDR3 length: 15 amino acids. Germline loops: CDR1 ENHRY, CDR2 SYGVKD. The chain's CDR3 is CAISEGRLAGYEQYF.

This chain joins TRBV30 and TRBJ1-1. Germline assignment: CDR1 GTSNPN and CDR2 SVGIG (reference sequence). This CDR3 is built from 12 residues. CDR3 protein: CAWSLTGTEAFF.

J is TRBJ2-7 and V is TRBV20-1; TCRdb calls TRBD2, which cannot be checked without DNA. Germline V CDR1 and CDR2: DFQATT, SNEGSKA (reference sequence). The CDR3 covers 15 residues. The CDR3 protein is CSARDWTSGTYEQYF.

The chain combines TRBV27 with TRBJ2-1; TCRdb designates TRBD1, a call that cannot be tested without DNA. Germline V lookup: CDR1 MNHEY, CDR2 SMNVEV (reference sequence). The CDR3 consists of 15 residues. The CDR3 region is CASSNPGQGINEQFF.